This T cell receptor beta chain was identified in a study of T cells after yellow fever vaccination. Via MiXCR, TCRdb re-called the 5' RACE reads, giving one row per CDR3 protein. The sample includes more than 300,000 distinct CDR3 sequences, 4% to 5.5% of them seen just once. This clonotype has a handful of counts. Its antigen remains unidentified. The study, taken as a whole, reports: Peak timing came faster in the weaker secondary response, day 5 versus 15. Booster samples showed a return of most primary-vaccination clones (about 96% CD4, approximately 90% CD8).

The V gene's germline CDR1 is SGHVS and CDR2 FNYEAQ. Trimming pared 5 bases from V and 9 bases from J, leaving 17 bases between. The length of the CDR3 is 14 residues. The sample consisted of PBMCs, taken 15 days after the yellow fever booster vaccination. The TCR sequence derives from a man between 18 and 29 years old who received the YFV17D yellow fever vaccine. The chain couples TRBV7-6 to TRBJ1-5, with TRBD1 as a possible D gene (5 bases). CDR3 loop: CASSMRDGPGPQHF. CDR3 in DNA: TGTGCCAGCAGCATGAGGGACGGCCCGGGGCCCCAGCATTTT.